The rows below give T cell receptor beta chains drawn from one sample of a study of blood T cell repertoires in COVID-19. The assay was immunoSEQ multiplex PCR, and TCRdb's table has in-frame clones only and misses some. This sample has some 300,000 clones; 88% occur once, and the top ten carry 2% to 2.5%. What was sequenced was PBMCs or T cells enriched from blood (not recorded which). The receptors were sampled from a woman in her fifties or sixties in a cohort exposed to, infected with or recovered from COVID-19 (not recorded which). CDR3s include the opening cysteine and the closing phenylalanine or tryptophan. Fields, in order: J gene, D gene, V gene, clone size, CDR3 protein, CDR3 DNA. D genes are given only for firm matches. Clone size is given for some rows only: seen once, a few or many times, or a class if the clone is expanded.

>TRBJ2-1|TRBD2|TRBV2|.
CASSDRTSGKVEQFF
TGTGCCAGCAGTGATCGGACTAGCGGGAAGGTTGAGCAGTTCTTC
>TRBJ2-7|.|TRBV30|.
CAWSRLARGGEQYF
TGTGCCTGGAGTCGACTAGCTCGAGGGGGCGAGCAGTACTTC
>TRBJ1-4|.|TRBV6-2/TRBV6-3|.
CASSLGAQGEKLFF
TGTGCCAGCAGTTTAGGAGCCCAGGGCGAAAAACTGTTTTTT
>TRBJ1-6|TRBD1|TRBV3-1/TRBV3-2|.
CASTNPRQGISPLHF
TGTGCCAGCACCAACCCCAGACAGGGAATCTCACCCCTCCACTTT
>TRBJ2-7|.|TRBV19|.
CASSKGVSYEQYF
TGTGCCAGTAGTAAAGGGGTCTCCTACGAGCAGTACTTC
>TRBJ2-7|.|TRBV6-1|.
CASSEGRVYEQYF
TGTGCCAGCAGTGAAGGTCGAGTATACGAGCAGTACTTC
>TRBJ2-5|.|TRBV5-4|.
CASSLDFKETQYF
TGTGCCAGCAGCTTGGACTTTAAAGAGACCCAGTACTTC
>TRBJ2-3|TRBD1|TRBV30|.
CAWALGGQGADTQYF
TGTGCCTGGGCGCTAGGAGGACAGGGAGCCGATACGCAGTATTTT
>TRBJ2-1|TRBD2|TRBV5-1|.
CASSSTSERTSGRKREQFF
TGCGCCAGCAGCTCAACATCTGAACGGACTAGCGGGAGGAAGAGAGAGCAGTTCTTC
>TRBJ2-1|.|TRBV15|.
CATSRDRRENNEQFF
TGTGCCACCAGCAGAGATCGAAGGGAGAACAATGAGCAGTTCTTC
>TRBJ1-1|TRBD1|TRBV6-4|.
CASRRTGDTEAFF
TGTGCCAGCAGGAGGACAGGAGACACTGAAGCTTTCTTT
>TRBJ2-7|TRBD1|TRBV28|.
CASRITGVHEQYF
TGTGCCAGCAGAATTACAGGGGTTCACGAGCAGTACTTC
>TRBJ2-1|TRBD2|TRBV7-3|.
CASSLMSTSGMDEQFF
TGTGCCAGCAGCTTAATGAGTACTAGCGGGATGGATGAGCAGTTCTTC
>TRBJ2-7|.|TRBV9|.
CASSVGAGYEQYF
TGTGCCAGCAGCGTAGGGGCGGGCTACGAGCAGTACTTC
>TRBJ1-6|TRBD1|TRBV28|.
CASSPLQGKSNSPLHF
TGTGCCAGCAGCCCATTACAGGGGAAGAGTAATTCACCCCTCCACTTT
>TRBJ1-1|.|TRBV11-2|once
CASEGELMNTEAFF
TGTGCCAGCGAGGGGGAACTAATGAACACTGAAGCTTTCTTT
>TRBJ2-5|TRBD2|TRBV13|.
CASSLGGAGGSETQYF
TGTGCCAGCAGCTTAGGCGGGGCGGGAGGGTCTGAGACCCAGTACTTC